Shown below are 24 T cell receptor beta chains from a single sample sequenced in a study of cytomegalovirus exposure and HLA in healthy donors. The PCR made use of 60 Vbeta and 13 Jbeta primers. TCRdb keeps only in-frame clones here, not all; method: immunoSEQ multiplex PCR. The sample lists over 150,000 clones, about 80% occurring once. Sequencing input: PBMCs. These receptors were collected from a man between 18 and 35 years old in good health and CMV-seronegative.

This CDR3 reads CASSHSSFGLGTDTQYF. CDR3 bases: TGCGCCAGCAGCCACAGTTCCTTTGGGCTGGGCACAGATACGCAGTATTTT. The chain has TRBV4-1 and TRBJ2-3; no definite D call. The germline gives CDR1 MGHRA, CDR2 YSYEKL. Trimming removed 3 bases from V and 1 base from J, with 17 bases in between. The CDR3 has 17 residues.

The chain employs TRBV10-2 and TRBJ2-5; 8 bases align to TRBD2. V shed 4 bases and J 2 bases; nucleotides not matched to a gene: 6. CDR3 length: 15 amino acids. The germline V gene has CDR1 WSHSY and CDR2 SAAADI. The CDR3 sequence: CASSVLAGPQETQYF. In nucleotides, the CDR3 is TGCGCCAGCAGTGTATTAGCGGGGCCACAAGAGACCCAGTACTTC.

This CDR3 reads CASSLVENEQFF. Written as DNA, the CDR3 is TGTGCCAGCAGCTTAGTAGAAAATGAGCAGTTCTTC. V gene TRBV13 combines with J gene TRBJ2-1; no reliable D call. The germline CDR1 and CDR2 sequences are PRHDT and FYEKMQ (reference sequence). This CDR3 region has 12 residues. V shed 1 base and J shed 7 bases, with 5 bases lying between them.

This clone has only a few counts. The chain carries TRBV2 and TRBJ2-7; D gene unclear. The CDR3 consists of 13 residues. CDR1 and CDR2 from the germline V gene are SNHLY and FYNNEI. V gave up 6 bases and J gave up 0 bases, with 9 bases separating them. CDR3 in DNA: TGTGCCAGCAGCTCACAGTTCTCCTACGAGCAGTACTTC. Translation: CASSSQFSYEQYF.

The chain's CDR3 is CASSQVLRTGTNEQYF. The CDR3 DNA sequence: TGTGCCAGCAGCCAAGTCCTTCGGACAGGGACCAACGAGCAGTACTTC. The V call is TRBV7-9, the J call TRBJ2-7; 8 bases agree with TRBD1. From germline, CDR1 is SEHNR and CDR2 FQNEAQ (reference sequence). The junction had 14 bases not matched to a gene; V was cut back by 5 bases and J by 5 bases. CDR3 length: 16 residues. Looking up the rest from reference TRBV7-9 and TRBJ2-7 gives the full variable domain: DTGVSQNPRHKITKRGQNVTFRCDPISEHNRLYWYRQTLGQGPEFLTYFQNEAQLEKSRLLSDRFSAERPKGSFSTLEIQRTEQGDSAMYLCASSQVLRTGTNEQYFGPGTRLTVT.

V and J are TRBV13 and TRBJ1-1, with D perhaps TRBD1 (5 bases). CDR1 is PRHDT and CDR2 is FYEKMQ in the germline V gene (reference sequence). Trimming removed 4 bases from V and 0 bases from J, with 12 bases in between. The CDR3 runs to 15 residues. The CDR3 DNA reads as TGTGCCAGCAGCTCGACTGCCAGGGTGAACACTGAAGCTTTCTTT. Translated: CASSSTARVNTEAFF.

This chain connects TRBV7-9 to TRBJ2-7; 7 bases align to TRBD2. The CDR3 loop spans 15 amino acids. Trimming removed 2 bases from V and 5 bases from J; junction bases left unmatched: 9. Germline CDR1 is SEHNR and CDR2 is FQNEAQ (reference sequence). The CDR3 here is CASSLWAGDFNEQYF. The DNA for the CDR3 is TGTGCCAGCAGCTTATGGGCGGGAGATTTCAACGAGCAGTACTTC. The whole variable domain, remainder taken from reference TRBV7-9 and TRBJ2-7, is DTGVSQNPRHKITKRGQNVTFRCDPISEHNRLYWYRQTLGQGPEFLTYFQNEAQLEKSRLLSDRFSAERPKGSFSTLEIQRTEQGDSAMYLCASSLWAGDFNEQYFGPGTRLTVT.

The chain uses TRBV10-3 and TRBJ2-2; D uncertain. From germline, CDR1 is ENHRY and CDR2 SYGVKD. The CDR3 is 12 amino acids. Deletions cut 4 bases from V and 5 bases from J, with 5 bases between. CDR3 in DNA: TGTGCCATCAGTGCAGAAACCGGGGAGCTGTTTTTT. It specifies CAISAETGELFF.

The V gene is TRBV29-1, the J gene TRBJ2-7; a weak D match, TRBD2 (7 bases). The V gene's germline CDR1 is SQVTM and CDR2 ANQGSEA. This CDR3 is 18 amino acids long. V lost 4 bases and J 3 bases, leaving 28 bases between the germline ends. CDR3 sequence reads: CSVAGPLGGGSERYEQYF. Here the CDR3 DNA reads TGCAGCGTTGCGGGGCCCTTGGGGGGCGGGAGTGAACGCTACGAGCAGTACTTC.

J is TRBJ2-3 and V is TRBV29-1; maybe TRBD2 (6 bases). CDR1 and CDR2 (germline): SQVTM, ANQGSEA. The CDR3 sequence is 13 residues long. V lost 3 bases to trimming and J lost 5 bases, with 12 bases between them. CDR3 amino acids: CSVEEGGRDTQYF. CDR3 DNA: TGCAGCGTTGAGGAGGGAGGTCGAGATACGCAGTATTTT.

This clone turned up a few times. The rearrangement uses TRBV27 and TRBJ2-7; tentative D call: TRBD1 (5 bases). The CDR3 is 15 amino acids. The germline gives CDR1 MNHEY, CDR2 SMNVEV (reference sequence). V lost 5 bases, J lost 0 bases, and 14 bases lay in between. In DNA, the CDR3 is TGTGCCAGCAGTGGGGCTGGCAGGATCTCCTACGAGCAGTACTTC. Encoded protein: CASSGAGRISYEQYF.

The chain is built from TRBV10-3 and TRBJ1-2; D remains ambiguous. Germline CDR1 ENHRY, CDR2 SYGVKD. The V gene lost 3 bases and the J gene lost 7 bases, with 6 bases spanning the gap. The CDR3 contains 11 residues. CDR3 protein: CAISDEGGYTF. For the CDR3, the DNA is TGTGCCATCAGTGATGAGGGTGGCTACACCTTC.

The chain recombines TRBV5-8 with TRBJ1-2, with D perhaps TRBD1 (5 bases). The V and J ends lost 4 bases and 1 base respectively, with 14 bases between them. Germline CDR1 and CDR2: SGHTS and YDEGEE. CDR3 size: 15 residues. DNA for the CDR3: TGTGCCAGCAGCGTAACCCGGGACTTTAACTATGGCTACACCTTC. This translates into CASSVTRDFNYGYTF.

V and J are TRBV18 and TRBJ2-3, with no clear D. This CDR3 comprises 11 residues. V was trimmed by 8 bases and J by 4 bases, leaving 7 bases between them. Germline V lookup: CDR1 KGHSH, CDR2 LQKENI. CDR3 nucleotides: TGTGCCAGCGCTAAAGCAGATACGCAGTATTTT. Protein product: CASAKADTQYF.

Only a few counts were recorded for this clone. The DNA of the CDR3 is TGTGCCAGCAGTGATGCGGGGGGCAGCACAGATACGCAGTATTTT. It is translated as CASSDAGGSTDTQYF. The V and J genes are TRBV6-1 and TRBJ2-3; 8 bases map to TRBD2. The CDR3 covers 15 residues. Trimming removed 3 bases from V and 0 bases from J; junction bases left unmatched: 2. CDR1 and CDR2 (germline): MNHNS, SASEGT.

The chain combines TRBV30 with TRBJ2-5, with TRBD1 matching over 7 bases. CDR1 and CDR2 (germline): GTSNPN, SVGIG (reference sequence). J gave up 7 bases and V 3 bases, and 11 bases lay outside the gene matches. This CDR3 spans 14 amino acids. The CDR3 sequence: CAWSGTALRGTQYF. Here the CDR3 DNA reads TGTGCCTGGAGCGGGACAGCGTTGAGGGGGACCCAGTACTTC.

V usage is TRBV30 and J usage is TRBJ2-7; 8 bases match TRBD1. J gave up 2 bases and V 6 bases, and 3 bases lay outside the gene matches. Germline loops: CDR1 GTSNPN, CDR2 SVGIG (reference sequence). This CDR3 spans 12 amino acids. The CDR3 DNA follows: TGTGCCTGCCGGACAGGGCCCTACGAGCAGTACTTC. As protein: CACRTGPYEQYF.

The rearrangement links TRBV9 to TRBJ2-1, with a weak D call TRBD2 (5 bases). This CDR3 region has 12 residues. Deletions cut 7 bases from V and 7 bases from J, with 12 bases between. The germline V gene encodes CDR1 SGDLS and CDR2 YYNGEE. The CDR3: CASSDRENEQFF. In DNA, the CDR3 is TGTGCCAGCTCCGATAGGGAGAATGAGCAGTTCTTC. Filled out from reference TRBV9 and TRBJ2-1, the complete variable domain reads DSGVTQTPKHLITATGQRVTLRCSPRSGDLSVYWYQQSLDQGLQFLIQYYNGEERAKGNILERFSAQQFPDLHSELNLSSLELGDSALYFCASSDRENEQFFGPGTRLTVL.

In DNA form, the CDR3 reads TGTGCCAGCAGCTTAGCCGGGACAGGGTACACTAATGAAAAACTGTTTTTT. It codes for CASSLAGTGYTNEKLFF. This chain connects TRBV11-2 to TRBJ1-4, with 9 bases aligning to TRBD1. Germline assignment: CDR1 SGHAT and CDR2 FQNNGV. The CDR3 covers 17 residues. With V trimmed by 1 base and J by 2 bases, 5 bases remained unmatched.

The chain combines TRBV25-1 with TRBJ2-3; perhaps TRBD1 as D (6 bases). The V end was cut by 3 bases, the J end by 0 bases, with 7 bases between. CDR3 length: 14 residues. The V gene's germline CDR1 is MGHDK and CDR2 SYGVNS. The CDR3 region is CASSEQGSTDTQYF. The CDR3 DNA reads TGTGCCAGCAGTGAGCAGGGGAGCACAGATACGCAGTATTTT.

The rearrangement uses TRBV19 and TRBJ2-1, with 8 bases that match TRBD2. This CDR3 is 15 amino acids long. Germline CDR1 LNHDA, CDR2 SQIVND (reference sequence). V dropped 8 bases and J dropped 4; count of bases not matched to a gene: 10. This chain's CDR3 is CASGRLGGGYNEQFF. For the CDR3, the DNA is TGTGCCAGTGGCCGCCTTGGCGGGGGGTACAATGAGCAGTTCTTC.

The chain uses TRBV2 and TRBJ2-5; TRBD1 is a possible D gene (6 bases). The V gene lost 5 bases and the J gene lost 5 bases, with 12 bases spanning the gap. Germline CDR1 reads SNHLY; CDR2 reads FYNNEI. The CDR3 runs 13 residues. As DNA, the CDR3 is TGTGCCAGCAGTCCCCAGGGGCGGGAGACCCAGTACTTC. This gives the protein CASSPQGRETQYF.

The CDR3 DNA follows: TGTGCCAGCAGCCAGCCCCGGACTAGCGGGAGGGCTTACGAGCAGTACTTC. This encodes CASSQPRTSGRAYEQYF. V is TRBV14 and J is TRBJ2-7; TRBD2 aligns across 15 bases. Germline loops: CDR1 SGHDN, CDR2 FVKESK. Trimming at V came to 3 bases and at J to 4 bases, leaving 7 bases not matched to a gene. CDR3 length equals 17 residues. Filled out from reference TRBV14 and TRBJ2-7, the complete variable domain reads EAGVTQFPSHSVIEKGQTVTLRCDPISGHDNLYWYRRVMGKEIKFLLHFVKESKQDESGMPNNRFLAERTGGTYSTLKVQPAELEDSGVYFCASSQPRTSGRAYEQYFGPGTRLTVT.

This clone occurred once. The chain joins TRBV5-1 to TRBJ2-5, with D unclear. There are 13 residues in the CDR3. V was trimmed by 0 bases and J by 3 bases, leaving 6 bases between them. The germline CDR1 and CDR2 sequences are SGHRS and YFSETQ. CDR3 sequence reads: CASSLVAEETQYF. The CDR3 DNA reads TGCGCCAGCAGCTTGGTCGCGGAAGAGACCCAGTACTTC. Variable domain in full (rest from reference TRBV5-1 and TRBJ2-5): KAGVTQTPRYLIKTRGQQVTLSCSPISGHRSVSWYQQTPGQGLQFLFEYFSETQRNKGNFPGRFSGRQFSNSRSEMNVSTLELGDSALYLCASSLVAEETQYFGPGTRLLVL.